The clone carrying this T cell receptor (beta chain) was found once. Antigen: not known. Germline assignment: CDR1 LNHDA and CDR2 SQIVND (reference sequence). CDR3 length equals 13 residues. V dropped 9 bases and J dropped 2 bases, with 14 bases sitting between them. These data belong to a study of T cells after posttransplantation cyclophosphamide. Only in-frame clones appear in the TCRdb table, and some are missing; sequencing was by immunoSEQ multiplex PCR. The repertoire holds tens of thousands of clones, with about 91% as singletons. Study outcomes and limitations: Later blood repertoires were often dominated by clones from the donor CD8+ memory compartment. TRB overlap between skin or GI tissue T cells and blood was limited. After PTCy, TRB diversity resembled that of CNI/methotrexate controls.

This clonotype was sampled from a woman aged 45 to 65 in good health and a related stem cell transplant donor. J is TRBJ2-7 and V is TRBV19; D unresolved. Sequencing was performed on PBMCs. The CDR3: CASAPTVPYEQYF. The CDR3 bases are TGTGCCAGCGCACCTACTGTACCCTACGAGCAGTACTTC.